This T cell receptor beta chain was profiled in a study of identical twins. Study-level results: Invariant cells of the MAIT and iNKT types might have partly distorted the zero-insertion analyses. Twins shared beta out-of-frame sequences in excess, but this excess was weaker.

The V gene lost 0 bases and the J gene lost 4 bases, with 12 bases spanning the gap. Per the germline V gene, CDR1 is DFQATT and CDR2 is SNEGSKA (reference sequence). CDR3 length: 14 amino acids. Among all donors, each was a healthy Caucasian. Template switching supplied a universal primer site; unique molecular identifiers were carried on the cDNA. MiXCR, run by TCRdb on the 5' RACE reads, gives a single entry per CDR3 protein. The sample carries about 450,000 distinct CDR3 sequences, 15% to 20% recorded once. Regarding this clonotype: The antigen remains undetermined.

This receptor was identified in a man aged 50-59 years in good health. Sequenced material: naive T cells sorted from blood. The rearrangement links TRBV20-1 to TRBJ2-5; D unclear. This CDR3 reads CSARDLVSGETQYF. The CDR3 DNA reads TGCAGTGCTAGAGATCTCGTGTCAGGAGAGACCCAGTACTTC.